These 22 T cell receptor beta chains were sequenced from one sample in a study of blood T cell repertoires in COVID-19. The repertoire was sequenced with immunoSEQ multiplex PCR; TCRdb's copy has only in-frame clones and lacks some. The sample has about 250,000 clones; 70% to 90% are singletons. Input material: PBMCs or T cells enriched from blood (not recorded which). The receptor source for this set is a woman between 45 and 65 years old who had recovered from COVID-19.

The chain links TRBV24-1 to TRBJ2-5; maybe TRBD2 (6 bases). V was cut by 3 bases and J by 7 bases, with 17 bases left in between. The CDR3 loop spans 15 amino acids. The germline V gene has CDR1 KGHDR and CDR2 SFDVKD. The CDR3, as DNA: TGTGCCACCAGTGATCCGAGACGGGAGAGTGGGACCCAGTACTTC. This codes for CATSDPRRESGTQYF.

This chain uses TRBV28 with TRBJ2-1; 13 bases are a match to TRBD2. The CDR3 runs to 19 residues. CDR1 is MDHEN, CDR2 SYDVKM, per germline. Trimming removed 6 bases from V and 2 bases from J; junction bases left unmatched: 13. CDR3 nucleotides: TGTGCCAGCAGGGCCTCCGGGACTAGCGGGAAGACCACCTACAATGAGCAGTTCTTC. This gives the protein CASRASGTSGKTTYNEQFF. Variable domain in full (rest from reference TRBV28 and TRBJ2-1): DVKVTQSSRYLVKRTGEKVFLECVQDMDHENMFWYRQDPGLGLRLIYFSYDVKMKEKGDIPEGYSVSREKKERFSLILESASTNQTSMYLCASRASGTSGKTTYNEQFFGPGTRLTVL.

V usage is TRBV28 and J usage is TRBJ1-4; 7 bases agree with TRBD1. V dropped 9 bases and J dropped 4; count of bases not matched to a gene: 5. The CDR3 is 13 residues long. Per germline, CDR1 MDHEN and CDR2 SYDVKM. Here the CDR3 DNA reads TGTGCCAGGATGGGACAGAATAATGAAAAACTGTTTTTT. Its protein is CARMGQNNEKLFF.

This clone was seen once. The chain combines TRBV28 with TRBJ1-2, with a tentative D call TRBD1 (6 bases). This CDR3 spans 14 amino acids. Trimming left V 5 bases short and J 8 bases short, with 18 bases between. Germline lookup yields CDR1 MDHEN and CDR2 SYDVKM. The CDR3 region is CASSENRVWEGYTF. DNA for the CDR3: TGTGCCAGCAGTGAAAACAGGGTTTGGGAAGGCTACACCTTC.

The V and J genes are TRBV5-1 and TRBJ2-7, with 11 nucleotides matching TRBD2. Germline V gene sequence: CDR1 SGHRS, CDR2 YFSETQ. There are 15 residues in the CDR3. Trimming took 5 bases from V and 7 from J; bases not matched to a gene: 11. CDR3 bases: TGCGCCAGCAGTTCCGGGACTAGCGGCTCTGGAGAGCAGTACTTC. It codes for CASSSGTSGSGEQYF.

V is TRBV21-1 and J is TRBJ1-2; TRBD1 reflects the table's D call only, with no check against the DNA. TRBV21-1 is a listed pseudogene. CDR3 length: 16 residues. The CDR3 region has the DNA TGTGCCAGCAGCCCTGAGGGTAGACAGGCGAACTATGGCTACACCTTC. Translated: CASSPEGRQANYGYTF.

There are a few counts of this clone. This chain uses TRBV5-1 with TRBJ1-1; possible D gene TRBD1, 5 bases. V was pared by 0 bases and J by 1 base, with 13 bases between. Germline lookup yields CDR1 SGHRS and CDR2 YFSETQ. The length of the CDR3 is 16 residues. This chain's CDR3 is CASSLERGMGNTEAFF. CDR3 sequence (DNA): TGCGCCAGCAGCTTGGAAAGGGGTATGGGGAACACTGAAGCTTTCTTT.

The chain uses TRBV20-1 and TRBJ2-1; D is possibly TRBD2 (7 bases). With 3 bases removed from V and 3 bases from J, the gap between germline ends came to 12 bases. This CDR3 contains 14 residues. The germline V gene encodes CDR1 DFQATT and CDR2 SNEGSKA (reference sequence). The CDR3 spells CSASGRGGYNEQFF. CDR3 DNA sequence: TGCAGTGCTAGTGGGAGGGGGGGCTACAATGAGCAGTTCTTC.

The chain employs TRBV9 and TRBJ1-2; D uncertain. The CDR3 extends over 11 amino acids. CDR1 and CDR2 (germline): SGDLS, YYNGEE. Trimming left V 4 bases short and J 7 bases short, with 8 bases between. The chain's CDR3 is CASSRESGYTF. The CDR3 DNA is TGTGCCAGCAGCCGAGAGTCTGGCTACACCTTC.

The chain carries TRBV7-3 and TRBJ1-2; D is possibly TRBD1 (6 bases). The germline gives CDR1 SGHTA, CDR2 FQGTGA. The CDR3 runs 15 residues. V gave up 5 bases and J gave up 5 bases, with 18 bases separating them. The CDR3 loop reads CASSPYGGSSYGYTF. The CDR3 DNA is TGTGCCAGCAGCCCATATGGGGGCAGCTCTTATGGCTACACCTTC.

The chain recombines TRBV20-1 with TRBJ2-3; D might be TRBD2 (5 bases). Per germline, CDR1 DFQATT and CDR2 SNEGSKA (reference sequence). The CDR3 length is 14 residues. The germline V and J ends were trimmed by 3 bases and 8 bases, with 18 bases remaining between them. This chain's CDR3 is CSASDGLARGTQYF. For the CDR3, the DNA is TGCAGTGCTAGTGACGGACTCGCACGGGGTACGCAGTATTTT.

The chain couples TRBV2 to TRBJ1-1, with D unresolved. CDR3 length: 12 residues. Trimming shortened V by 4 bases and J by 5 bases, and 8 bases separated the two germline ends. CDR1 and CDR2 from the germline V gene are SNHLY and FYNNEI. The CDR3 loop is CASSAPGTEAFF. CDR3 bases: TGTGCCAGCAGTGCCCCCGGGACTGAAGCTTTCTTT.

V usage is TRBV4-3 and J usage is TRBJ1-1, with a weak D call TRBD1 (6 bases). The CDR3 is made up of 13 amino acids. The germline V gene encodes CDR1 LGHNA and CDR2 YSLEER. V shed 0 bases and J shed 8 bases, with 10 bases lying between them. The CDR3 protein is CASSQDERGEAFF. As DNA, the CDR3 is TGCGCCAGCAGCCAAGATGAGAGGGGGGAAGCTTTCTTT.

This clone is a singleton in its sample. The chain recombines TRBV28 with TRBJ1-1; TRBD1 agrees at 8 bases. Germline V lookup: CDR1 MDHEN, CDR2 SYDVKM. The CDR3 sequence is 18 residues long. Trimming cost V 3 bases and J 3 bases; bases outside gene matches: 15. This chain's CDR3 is CASSFSGLRLDRDTEAFF. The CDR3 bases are TGTGCCAGCAGTTTTTCAGGCCTTCGATTGGACAGGGACACTGAAGCTTTCTTT.

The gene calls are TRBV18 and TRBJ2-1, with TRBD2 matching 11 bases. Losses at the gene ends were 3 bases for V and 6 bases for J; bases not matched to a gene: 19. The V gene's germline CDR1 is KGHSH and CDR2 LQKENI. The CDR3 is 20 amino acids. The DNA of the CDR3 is TGTGCCAGCTCACCGCCGAGTGCTAGCGGGAGGTTGGCTGGCGGCAATGAGCAGTTCTTC. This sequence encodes CASSPPSASGRLAGGNEQFF.

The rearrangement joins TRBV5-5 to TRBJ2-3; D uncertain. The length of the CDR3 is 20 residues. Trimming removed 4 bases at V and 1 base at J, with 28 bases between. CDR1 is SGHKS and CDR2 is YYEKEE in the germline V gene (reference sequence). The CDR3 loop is CASSHLNRSPLPPGTDTQYF. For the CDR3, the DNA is TGTGCCAGCAGCCACCTCAACCGGTCGCCGTTGCCCCCCGGCACAGATACGCAGTATTTT.

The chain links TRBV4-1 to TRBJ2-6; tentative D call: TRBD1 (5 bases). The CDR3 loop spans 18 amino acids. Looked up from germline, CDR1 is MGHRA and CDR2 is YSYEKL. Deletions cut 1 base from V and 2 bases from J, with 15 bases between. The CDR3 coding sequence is TGCGCCAGCAGCCAAGGGATAGTAGGGGCTGCTGGGGCCAACGTCCTGACTTTC. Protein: CASSQGIVGAAGANVLTF.

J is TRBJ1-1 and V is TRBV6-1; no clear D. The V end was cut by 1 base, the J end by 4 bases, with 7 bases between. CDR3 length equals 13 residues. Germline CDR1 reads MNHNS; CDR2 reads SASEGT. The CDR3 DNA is TGTGCCAGCAGTGAAGACCCGAGCACTGAAGCTTTCTTT. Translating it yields CASSEDPSTEAFF.

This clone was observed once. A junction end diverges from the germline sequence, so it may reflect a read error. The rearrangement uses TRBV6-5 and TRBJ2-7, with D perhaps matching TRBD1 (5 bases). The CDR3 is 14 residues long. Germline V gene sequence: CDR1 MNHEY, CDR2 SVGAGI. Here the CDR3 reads CASSSKTVSHEQYF. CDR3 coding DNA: TGTGCCAGCAGTTCGAAGACAGTCTCCCACGAGCAGTACTTC.

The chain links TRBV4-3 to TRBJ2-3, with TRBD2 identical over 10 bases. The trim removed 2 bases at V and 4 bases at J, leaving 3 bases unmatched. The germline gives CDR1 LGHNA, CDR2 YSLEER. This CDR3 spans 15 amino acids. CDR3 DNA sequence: TGCGCCAGCAGCCAACTAGCGGGAGTCGCAGATACGCAGTATTTT. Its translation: CASSQLAGVADTQYF.

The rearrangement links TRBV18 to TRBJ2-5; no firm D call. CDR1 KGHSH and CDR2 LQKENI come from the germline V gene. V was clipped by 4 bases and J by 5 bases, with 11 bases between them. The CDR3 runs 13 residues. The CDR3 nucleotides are TGTGCCAGCTCACTCCTCGACAAGGAGACCCAGTACTTC. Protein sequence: CASSLLDKETQYF. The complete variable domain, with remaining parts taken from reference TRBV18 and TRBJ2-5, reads NAGVMQNPRHLVRRRGQEARLRCSPMKGHSHVYWYRQLPEEGLKFMVYLQKENIIDESGMPKERFSAEFPKEGPSILRIQQVVRGDSAAYFCASSLLDKETQYFGPGTRLLVL.

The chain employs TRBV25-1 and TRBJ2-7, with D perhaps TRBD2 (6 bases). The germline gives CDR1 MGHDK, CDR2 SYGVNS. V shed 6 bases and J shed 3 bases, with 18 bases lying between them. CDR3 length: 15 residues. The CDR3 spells CASRGGFGSHYEQYF. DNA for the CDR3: TGTGCCAGCAGGGGGGGTTTCGGATCCCACTACGAGCAGTACTTC.